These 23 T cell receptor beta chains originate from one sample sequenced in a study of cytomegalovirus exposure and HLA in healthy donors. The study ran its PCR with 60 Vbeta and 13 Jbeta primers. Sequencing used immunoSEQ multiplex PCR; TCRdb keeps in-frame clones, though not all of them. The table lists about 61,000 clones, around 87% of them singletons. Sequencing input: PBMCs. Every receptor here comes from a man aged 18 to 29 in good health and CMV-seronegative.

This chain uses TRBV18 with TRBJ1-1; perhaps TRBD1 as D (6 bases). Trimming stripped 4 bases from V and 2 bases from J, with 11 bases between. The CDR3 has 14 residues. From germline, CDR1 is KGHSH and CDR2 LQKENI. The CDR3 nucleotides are TGTGCCAGCTCACTCCAACAGGGTAACACTGAAGCTTTCTTT. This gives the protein CASSLQQGNTEAFF.

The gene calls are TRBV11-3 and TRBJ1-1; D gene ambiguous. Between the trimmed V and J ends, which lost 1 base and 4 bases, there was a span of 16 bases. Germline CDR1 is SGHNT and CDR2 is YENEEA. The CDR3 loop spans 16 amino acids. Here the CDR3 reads CASSLASGIAGTEAFF. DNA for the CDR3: TGTGCCAGCAGCTTAGCCTCGGGGATCGCGGGCACTGAAGCTTTCTTT.

The CDR3 region has the DNA TGTGCCAGTGCGACTGCCTTGAACACTGAAGCTTTCTTT. Protein sequence: CASATALNTEAFF. This chain connects TRBV19 to TRBJ1-1, with D hard to call. V was shortened by 8 bases and J by 0 bases, with 10 bases between the two germline ends. CDR1 and CDR2 (germline): LNHDA, SQIVND (reference sequence). The CDR3 has 13 residues.

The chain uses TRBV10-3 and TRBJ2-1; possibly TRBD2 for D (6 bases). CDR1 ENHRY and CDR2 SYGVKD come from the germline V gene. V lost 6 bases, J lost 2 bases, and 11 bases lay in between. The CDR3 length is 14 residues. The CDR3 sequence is CAISRDSAYNEQFF. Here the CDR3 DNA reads TGTGCCATCAGCCGGGACTCGGCCTACAATGAGCAGTTCTTC.

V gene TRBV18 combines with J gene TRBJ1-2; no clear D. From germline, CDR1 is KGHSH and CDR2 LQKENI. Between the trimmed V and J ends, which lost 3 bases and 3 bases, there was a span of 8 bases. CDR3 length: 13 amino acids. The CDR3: CASSPSGDYGYTF. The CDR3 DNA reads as TGTGCCAGCTCACCTTCAGGTGACTATGGCTACACCTTC.

The CDR3 sequence: CSVGGQDNVLTF. CDR3 coding DNA: TGCAGCGTTGGGGGACAGGACAACGTCCTGACTTTC. The rearrangement joins TRBV29-1 to TRBJ2-6; TRBD1 agrees at 8 bases. Per the germline V gene, CDR1 is SQVTM and CDR2 is ANQGSEA. After removal of 4 bases from V and 9 bases from J, the junction contained 2 bases not matched to a gene. This CDR3 is 12 amino acids long.

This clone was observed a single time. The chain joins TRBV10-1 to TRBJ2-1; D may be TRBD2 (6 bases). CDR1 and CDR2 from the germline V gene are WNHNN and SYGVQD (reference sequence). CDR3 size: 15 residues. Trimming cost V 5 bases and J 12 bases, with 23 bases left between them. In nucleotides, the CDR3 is TGCGCCAGCAGTCCGTTTAGCGGAGGGTCAGGGTGGCAGTTCTTC. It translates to CASSPFSGGSGWQFF.

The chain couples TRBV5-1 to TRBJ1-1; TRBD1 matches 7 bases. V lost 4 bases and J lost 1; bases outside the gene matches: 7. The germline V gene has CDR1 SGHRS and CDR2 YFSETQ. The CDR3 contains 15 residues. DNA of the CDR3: TGCGCCAGCAGCCCGGGAGAGGGGGCGAACACTGAAGCTTTCTTT. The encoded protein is CASSPGEGANTEAFF.

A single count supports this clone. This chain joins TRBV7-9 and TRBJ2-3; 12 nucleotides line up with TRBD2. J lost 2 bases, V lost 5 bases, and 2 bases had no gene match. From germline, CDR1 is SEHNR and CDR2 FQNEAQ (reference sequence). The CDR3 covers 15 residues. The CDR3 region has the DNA TGTGCCAGCAGCCCTAGCGGGGGGGCCACAGATACGCAGTATTTT. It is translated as CASSPSGGATDTQYF.

In DNA, the CDR3 is TGTGCCAGCAGCTTGGTCGGTGACAGCTCCTACGAGCAGTACTTC. Its protein product is CASSLVGDSSYEQYF. The rearrangement links TRBV5-4 to TRBJ2-7, with a weak D call TRBD1 (5 bases). Germline-derived CDR1 and CDR2 are SGHNT and YYREEE (reference sequence). This CDR3 comprises 15 residues. V gave up 0 bases and J gave up 0 bases, with 10 bases separating them.

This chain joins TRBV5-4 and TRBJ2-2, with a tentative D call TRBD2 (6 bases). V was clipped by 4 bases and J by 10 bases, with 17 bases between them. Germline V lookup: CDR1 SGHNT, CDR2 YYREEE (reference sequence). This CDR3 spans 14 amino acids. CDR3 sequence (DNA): TGTGCCAGCAGCGCCCGACTAGAAAAGCCGGAGCTGTTTTTT. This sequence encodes CASSARLEKPELFF.

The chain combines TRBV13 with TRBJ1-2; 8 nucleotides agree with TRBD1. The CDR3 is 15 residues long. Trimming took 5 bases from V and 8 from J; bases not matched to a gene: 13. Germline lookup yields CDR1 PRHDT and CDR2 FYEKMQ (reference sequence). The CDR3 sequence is CASSQLVGTGVGYTF. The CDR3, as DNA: TGTGCCAGCAGCCAACTTGTCGGGACAGGAGTCGGCTACACCTTC. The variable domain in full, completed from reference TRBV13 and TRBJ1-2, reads AAGVIQSPRHLIKEKRETATLKCYPIPRHDTVYWYQQGPGQDPQFLISFYEKMQSDKGSIPDRFSAQQFSDYHSELNMSSLELGDSALYFCASSQLVGTGVGYTFGSGTRLTVV.

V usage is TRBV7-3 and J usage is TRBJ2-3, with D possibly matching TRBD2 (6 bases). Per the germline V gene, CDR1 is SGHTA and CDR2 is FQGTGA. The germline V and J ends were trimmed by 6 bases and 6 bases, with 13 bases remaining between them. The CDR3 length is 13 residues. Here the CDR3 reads CASSMGGTDTQYF. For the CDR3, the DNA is TGTGCCAGCAGTATGGGAGGAACTGATACGCAGTATTTT.

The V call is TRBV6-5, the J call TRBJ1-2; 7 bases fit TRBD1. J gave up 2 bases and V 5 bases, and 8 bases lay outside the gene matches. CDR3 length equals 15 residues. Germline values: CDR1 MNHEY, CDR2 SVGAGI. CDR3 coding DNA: TGTGCCAGCAGTAGGGGGGACAGTGTGAACTATGGCTACACCTTC. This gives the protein CASSRGDSVNYGYTF.

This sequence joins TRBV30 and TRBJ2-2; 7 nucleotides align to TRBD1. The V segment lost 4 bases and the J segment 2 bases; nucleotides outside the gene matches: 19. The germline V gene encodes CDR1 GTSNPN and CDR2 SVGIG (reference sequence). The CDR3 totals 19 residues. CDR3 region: CAWKPRDRYLVGNTGELFF. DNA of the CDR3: TGTGCCTGGAAACCCCGGGACAGATACCTGGTCGGAAACACCGGGGAGCTGTTTTTT.

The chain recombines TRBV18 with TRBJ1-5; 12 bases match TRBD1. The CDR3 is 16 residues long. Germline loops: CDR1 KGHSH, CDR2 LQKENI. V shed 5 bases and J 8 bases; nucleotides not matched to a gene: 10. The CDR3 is CASSILGQGAAEPQHF. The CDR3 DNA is TGTGCCAGCTCAATACTGGGACAGGGGGCAGCTGAGCCCCAGCATTTT. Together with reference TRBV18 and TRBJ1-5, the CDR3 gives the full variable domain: NAGVMQNPRHLVRRRGQEARLRCSPMKGHSHVYWYRQLPEEGLKFMVYLQKENIIDESGMPKERFSAEFPKEGPSILRIQQVVRGDSAAYFCASSILGQGAAEPQHFGDGTRLSIL.

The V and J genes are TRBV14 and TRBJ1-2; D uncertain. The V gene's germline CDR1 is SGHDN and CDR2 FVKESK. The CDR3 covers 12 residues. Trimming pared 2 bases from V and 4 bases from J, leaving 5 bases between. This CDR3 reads CASSQTAYGYTF. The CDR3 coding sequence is TGTGCCAGCAGCCAAACAGCCTATGGCTACACCTTC.

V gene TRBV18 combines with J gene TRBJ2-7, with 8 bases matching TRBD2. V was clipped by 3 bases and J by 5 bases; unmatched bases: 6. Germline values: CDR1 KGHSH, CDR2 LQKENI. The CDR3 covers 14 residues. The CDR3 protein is CASSPGTRGDEQYF. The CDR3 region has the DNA TGTGCCAGCTCACCCGGGACTAGAGGCGACGAGCAGTACTTC.

CDR3 sequence: CASNIGQGWDSPLHF. The CDR3, as DNA: TGTGCCAGCAACATCGGACAGGGATGGGATTCACCCCTCCACTTT. The chain couples TRBV6-1 to TRBJ1-6, with 8 positions matching TRBD1. With 7 bases clipped from V and 8 bases from J, the junction kept 10 bases outside the gene matches. Germline CDR1 MNHNS, CDR2 SASEGT. CDR3 size: 15 residues.

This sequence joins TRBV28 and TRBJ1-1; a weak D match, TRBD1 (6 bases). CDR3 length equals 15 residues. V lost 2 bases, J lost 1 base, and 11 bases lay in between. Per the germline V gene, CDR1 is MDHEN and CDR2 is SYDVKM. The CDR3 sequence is CASSLAPRGNTEAFF. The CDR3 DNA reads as TGTGCCAGCAGTTTAGCCCCCAGGGGGAACACTGAAGCTTTCTTT. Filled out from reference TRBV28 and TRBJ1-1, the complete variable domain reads DVKVTQSSRYLVKRTGEKVFLECVQDMDHENMFWYRQDPGLGLRLIYFSYDVKMKEKGDIPEGYSVSREKKERFSLILESASTNQTSMYLCASSLAPRGNTEAFFGQGTRLTVV.

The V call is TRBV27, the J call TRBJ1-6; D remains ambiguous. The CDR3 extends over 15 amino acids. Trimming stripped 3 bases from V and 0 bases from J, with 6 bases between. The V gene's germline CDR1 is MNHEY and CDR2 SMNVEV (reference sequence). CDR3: CASSLRSSYNSPLHF. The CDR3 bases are TGTGCCAGCAGTTTGAGGAGCTCCTATAATTCACCCCTCCACTTT.

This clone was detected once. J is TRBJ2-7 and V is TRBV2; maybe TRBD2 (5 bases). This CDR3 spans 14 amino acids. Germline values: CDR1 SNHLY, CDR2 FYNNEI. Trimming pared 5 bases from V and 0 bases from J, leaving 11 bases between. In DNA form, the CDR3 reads TGTGCCAGCAGTTGGGAGTTCAGCTCCTACGAGCAGTACTTC. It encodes CASSWEFSSYEQYF.

For the CDR3, the DNA is TGTGCCAGCAGTTACAGGGCGGGGAACAACGAGCAGTACTTC. Amino acid sequence: CASSYRAGNNEQYF. The chain links TRBV6-5 to TRBJ2-7; tentatively, D is TRBD2 (6 bases). Trimming stripped 2 bases from V and 5 bases from J, with 13 bases between. This CDR3 spans 14 amino acids. CDR1 is MNHEY, CDR2 SVGAGI, per germline.